The 25 T cell receptor beta chains given below trace back to one sample, sequenced in a study of T-cell memory formation after mild COVID-19. One entry per CDR3 protein results from TCRdb running MiXCR on the 5' RACE reads. The sample comprises some 440,000 distinct CDR3 sequences, 20% to 30% of which are singletons, and 9.5% to 15% rests with the top ten. Sample: PBMCs or a T cell subset sorted from them (not recorded which). Receptors were obtained from an adult woman who had mild COVID-19 (a few samples of this study predate the infection). Cell type and time point are not known.

Only a few counts were recorded for this clonotype. This chain uses TRBV5-5 with TRBJ2-1; 11 nucleotides match TRBD2. J lost 4 bases, V lost 3 bases, and 6 bases had no gene match. This CDR3 has 16 amino acids. Germline V gives CDR1 SGHKS, CDR2 YYEKEE (reference sequence). CDR3 sequence (DNA): TGTGCCAGCAGCTCTCCGGGACTAGCGGCATACAATGAGCAGTTCTTC. This translates into CASSSPGLAAYNEQFF. Full variable domain (remainder filled in from reference TRBV5-5 and TRBJ2-1): DAGVTQSPTHLIKTRGQQVTLRCSPISGHKSVSWYQQVLGQGPQFIFQYYEKEERGRGNFPDRFSARQFPNYSSELNVNALLLGDSALYLCASSSPGLAAYNEQFFGPGTRLTVL.

This clonotype was recorded a few times. The chain joins TRBV7-2 to TRBJ2-7, with 11 bases aligning to TRBD1. Looked up from germline, CDR1 is SGHTA and CDR2 is FQGNSA. V gave up 0 bases and J gave up 9 bases; unmatched junction bases: 7. The CDR3 runs to 15 residues. The CDR3 reads CASSLAADRGQGQYF. The DNA for the CDR3 is TGTGCCAGCAGCTTAGCGGCGGACAGGGGGCAGGGGCAGTACTTC.

V usage is TRBV4-2 and J usage is TRBJ1-1; a weak D match, TRBD1 (6 bases). The germline V and J ends were trimmed by 1 base and 2 bases, with 11 bases remaining between them. The CDR3 runs to 15 residues. Germline V gene lookup returns CDR1 LGHNA and CDR2 YNFKEQ. The CDR3 spells CASSQGTATNTEAFF. As DNA, the CDR3 is TGTGCCAGCAGCCAAGGGACAGCGACTAACACTGAAGCTTTCTTT.

V gene TRBV7-9 combines with J gene TRBJ2-3; 13 bases line up with TRBD2. Germline V gives CDR1 SEHNR, CDR2 FQNEAQ (reference sequence). The trim removed 0 bases at V and 0 bases at J, leaving 6 bases unmatched. This CDR3 comprises 19 residues. Written as DNA, the CDR3 is TGTGCCAGCAGCTTAGCTGGGACTAGCGGGATGACTAGCACAGATACGCAGTATTTT. Protein sequence: CASSLAGTSGMTSTDTQYF.

This clonotype was observed a few times. This chain links TRBV25-1 with TRBJ2-3, with 12 bases matching TRBD2. The trim removed 4 bases at V and 2 bases at J, leaving 7 bases unmatched. Germline CDR1 reads MGHDK; CDR2 reads SYGVNS. The CDR3 has 17 residues. The CDR3 nucleotides are TGTGCCAGCAGTGCCAGGACTAGCGGGGCGAACACAGATACGCAGTATTTT. Amino acids: CASSARTSGANTDTQYF.

The J gene is TRBJ2-1, the V gene TRBV5-6; 9 bases line up with TRBD1. The CDR3 consists of 18 residues. Germline V gene sequence: CDR1 SGHDT, CDR2 YYEEEE. J lost 7 bases, V lost 0 bases, and 14 bases had no gene match. The CDR3 DNA is TGTGCCAGCAGCTTGGAGGGTGGAGGGACAGGGTTTGAAAATGAGCAGTTCTTC. Translated, it gives CASSLEGGGTGFENEQFF.

The V call is TRBV5-8, the J call TRBJ1-4; D uncertain. V was trimmed by 5 bases and J by 0 bases, leaving 14 bases between them. Germline CDR1 SGHTS, CDR2 YDEGEE. The CDR3 is 16 amino acids. CDR3 protein: CASRISPTATNEKLFF. The CDR3 DNA reads as TGTGCCAGCAGGATCTCCCCCACCGCAACTAATGAAAAACTGTTTTTT.

This chain links TRBV5-1 with TRBJ1-2; no reliable D call. Trimming took 2 bases from V and 4 from J, leaving 12 bases between them. CDR3 length equals 14 residues. Germline CDR1 and CDR2: SGHRS and YFSETQ. CDR3 residues: CASSFRERGYGYTF. The CDR3 DNA is TGCGCCAGCAGCTTTCGGGAGCGGGGCTATGGCTACACCTTC.

The chain is built from TRBV20-1 and TRBJ1-6; weak D call: TRBD1 (6 bases). Looked up from germline, CDR1 is DFQATT and CDR2 is SNEGSKA (reference sequence). Deletions cut 2 bases from V and 13 bases from J, with 18 bases between. This CDR3 is built from 14 residues. In DNA form, the CDR3 reads TGCAGTGCTAGACCCCGACAGGTCCTCGTTCCCCTCCACTTT. Translation: CSARPRQVLVPLHF.

In its sample, this clonotype was seen a few times. This sequence joins TRBV7-8 and TRBJ2-7; D gene unclear. V was cut by 0 bases and J by 4 bases, with 7 bases left in between. Germline V gene lookup returns CDR1 SGHVS and CDR2 FQNEAQ. This CDR3 spans 13 amino acids. CDR3 sequence (DNA): TGTGCCAGCAGCTTAGCAGCGAGGTACGAGCAGTACTTC. This gives the protein CASSLAARYEQYF.

The rearrangement joins TRBV29-1 to TRBJ1-2; 7 nucleotides agree with TRBD1. Germline CDR1 reads SQVTM; CDR2 reads ANQGSEA. The V gene end was trimmed by 1 base and the J gene end by 2 bases; junction bases not matched to a gene: 13. The CDR3 length is 17 residues. The CDR3 DNA sequence: TGCAGCGTTGAAGTTGGGGGACAGTCCCATCCGAACTATGGCTACACCTTC. Translated, it gives CSVEVGGQSHPNYGYTF.

The chain has TRBV5-1 and TRBJ2-1, with TRBD2 matching 7 bases. Germline values: CDR1 SGHRS, CDR2 YFSETQ. This CDR3 spans 15 amino acids. The V gene end was trimmed by 0 bases and the J gene end by 4 bases; junction bases not matched to a gene: 4. CDR3 DNA sequence: TGCGCCAGCAGCTTGGTTGCGGGGGAGTACAATGAGCAGTTCTTC. Its protein is CASSLVAGEYNEQFF.

This clonotype was observed at least ten times. The genes are TRBV7-9 and TRBJ2-5; D may match TRBD1 or TRBD2 (5 bases each). Trimming took 5 bases from V and 4 from J, leaving 11 bases between them. The CDR3 is 13 amino acids. Germline CDR1 reads SEHNR; CDR2 reads FQNEAQ (reference sequence). CDR3 sequence reads: CASSLVGTETQYF. The CDR3, as DNA: TGTGCCAGCAGCCTAGTGGGGACAGAGACCCAGTACTTC.

Concerning this clonotype itself: Its ends do not fully match the called genes, so a read error is possible. V usage is TRBV7-9 and J usage is TRBJ2-5, with 9 nucleotides matching TRBD1. The CDR3 extends over 17 amino acids. Germline lookup yields CDR1 SEHNR and CDR2 FQNEAQ (reference sequence). The CDR3 DNA is TGTGCCATCAGCTTTAAGGGGCAAAACAGGGGGCGAGAGACCCAGTACTTC. Amino acids: CAISFKGQNRGRETQYF.

The J gene is TRBJ1-1, the V gene TRBV6-1; D remains ambiguous. The CDR3 is 15 residues long. Germline assignment: CDR1 MNHNS and CDR2 SASEGT. Trimming took 3 bases from V and 0 from J, leaving 11 bases between them. The CDR3 region has the DNA TGTGCCAGCAGTGATCGACTTCGGATGAACACTGAAGCTTTCTTT. Its protein product is CASSDRLRMNTEAFF.

This clonotype has a handful of counts. The chain uses TRBV20-1 and TRBJ2-7, with unresolved D. There are 15 residues in the CDR3. Germline CDR1 and CDR2: DFQATT and SNEGSKA (reference sequence). The V and J ends lost 0 bases and 0 bases respectively, with 12 bases between them. CDR3 nucleotides: TGCAGTGCTAGAGATGGCGCGGCGGTCTCCTACGAGCAGTACTTC. Its translation is CSARDGAAVSYEQYF.

This clonotype turned up a few times. This chain joins TRBV18 and TRBJ2-1; no reliable D call. The CDR3 is 13 amino acids. V lost 3 bases, J lost 7 bases, and 10 bases lay in between. Germline V CDR1 and CDR2: KGHSH, LQKENI. This chain's CDR3 is CASSPPVENEQFF. The CDR3 DNA follows: TGTGCCAGCTCACCCCCGGTTGAGAATGAGCAGTTCTTC.

This clonotype has a handful of counts. This chain links TRBV24-1 with TRBJ2-1; D is undetermined. Trimming removed 3 bases from V and 13 bases from J, with 12 bases in between. The CDR3 spans 12 residues. Per germline, CDR1 KGHDR and CDR2 SFDVKD. Here the CDR3 reads CATSDLRAPQFF. CDR3 DNA: TGTGCCACCAGTGATCTTCGAGCTCCACAGTTCTTC.

This clonotype has only a few counts. The rearrangement uses TRBV30 and TRBJ1-3, with D possibly matching TRBD1 (6 bases). The CDR3 runs 15 residues. The germline V and J ends were trimmed by 5 bases and 0 bases, with 14 bases remaining between them. Germline CDR1 is GTSNPN and CDR2 is SVGIG (reference sequence). The CDR3 DNA is TGTGCCTGGGGCGCGGACAGACACTCTGGAAACACCATATATTTT. Encoded protein: CAWGADRHSGNTIYF. Supplemented by reference TRBV30 and TRBJ1-3, the full variable domain reads SQTIHQWPATLVQPVGSPLSLECTVEGTSNPNLYWYRQAAGRGLQLLFYSVGIGQISSEVPQNLSASRPQDRQFILSSKKLLLSDSGFYLCAWGADRHSGNTIYFGEGSWLTVV.

V is TRBV29-1 and J is TRBJ2-7; possible D gene TRBD1, 7 bases. Deletions cut 7 bases from V and 2 bases from J, with 12 bases between. Looked up from germline, CDR1 is SQVTM and CDR2 is ANQGSEA. There are 12 residues in the CDR3. The CDR3: CSAGGRAYEQYF. CDR3 bases: TGCAGCGCAGGGGGGCGCGCCTACGAGCAGTACTTC.

The chain recombines TRBV20-1 with TRBJ1-2; no clear D. This CDR3 is 13 amino acids long. Germline assignment: CDR1 DFQATT and CDR2 SNEGSKA (reference sequence). V shed 5 bases and J shed 3 bases, with 13 bases lying between them. CDR3 DNA: TGCAGTGCTCTCCCTGAGGGTTACTATGGCTACACCTTC. Translation gives CSALPEGYYGYTF.

The J gene is TRBJ2-3, the V gene TRBV19; D possibly uses TRBD1 or TRBD2 (5 bases each). Trimming removed 6 bases from V and 7 bases from J, with 23 bases in between. Per the germline V gene, CDR1 is LNHDA and CDR2 is SQIVND (reference sequence). The CDR3 contains 16 residues. The CDR3 spells CASSIDTGAITNTQYF. As DNA, the CDR3 is TGTGCCAGTAGCATCGACACCGGGGCCATTACCAATACGCAGTATTTT.

The chain joins TRBV20-1 to TRBJ2-7, with 12 positions matching TRBD1. The V and J ends lost 2 bases and 6 bases, in that order; junction bases with no gene match: 14. CDR1 is DFQATT and CDR2 is SNEGSKA in the germline V gene (reference sequence). This CDR3 region has 17 residues. CDR3 residues: CSARSGTGGSGTSEQYF. As DNA, the CDR3 is TGCAGTGCTAGATCTGGGACAGGGGGCTCCGGGACCTCCGAGCAGTACTTC.

The chain has TRBV6-6 and TRBJ2-1, with D possibly TRBD1 on 6 matching bases. Germline lookup yields CDR1 MNHNY and CDR2 SVGAGI (reference sequence). Deletions cut 8 bases from V and 0 bases from J, with 23 bases between. The CDR3 totals 18 residues. The CDR3: CASLTGNRVGSSYNEQFF. CDR3 nucleotides: TGTGCCAGCCTCACGGGGAACAGGGTAGGGAGCTCCTACAATGAGCAGTTCTTC.

J is TRBJ2-1 and V is TRBV15, with 7 bases matching TRBD2. This CDR3 is built from 15 residues. Germline V gene sequence: CDR1 LNHNV, CDR2 YYDKDF (reference sequence). Germline trimming cut 5 bases from V and 4 bases from J; bases unmatched to any gene: 8. The CDR3 DNA is TGTGCCACCAGCGGCTCAAAGCGGGGTTACAATGAGCAGTTCTTC. This translates into CATSGSKRGYNEQFF.